A selection of T cell receptor beta chains follows, all from one sample in a study of beta chain features in type 1 diabetes. The method was immunoSEQ multiplex PCR; TCRdb's version includes in-frame clones alone and lacks a portion of them. Of approximately 44,000 clones in the sample, 66% were seen once. Sequenced input: Tregs from blood. The receptors here all came from a woman younger than 30 with type 1 diabetes. CDR3s include the opening cysteine and the closing phenylalanine or tryptophan. The order of the fields is V gene, J gene, clone size, D gene, CDR3 DNA, CDR3 protein. D genes are given only for firm matches. Clone size is not always given. Where it is, it says once, few, many or a class for expanded clones.

TRBV4-3	TRBJ2-7	.	TRBD2	TGCGCCAGCAGCCAAGAAGCGGGGGGCAGCTACGAGCAGTACTTC	CASSQEAGGSYEQYF
TRBV19	TRBJ2-4	.	.	TGTGCCAGTAGTTCAGGGGCCGTTGGGATTCAGTACTTC	CASSSGAVGIQYF
TRBV10-3	TRBJ2-7	.	TRBD1	TGTGCCATCAGGGAAGCACCGGGACAGGGGTCCTACGAGCAGTACTTC	CAIREAPGQGSYEQYF
TRBV30	TRBJ2-1	.	.	TGTGCCTGGAAAGGAGCCTATGAGCAGTTCTTC	CAWKGAYEQFF
TRBV5-5	TRBJ2-7	.	.	TGTGCCAGCAGCTTGGCCCCCCAAAATTACAGGGCTCGAGAGCAGTACTTC	CASSLAPQNYRAREQYF
TRBV5-1	TRBJ2-5	.	TRBD2	TGCGCCAGCAGCCCCCGACTAGCGGGAGAAAGGGAGACCCAGTACTTC	CASSPRLAGERETQYF
TRBV18	TRBJ2-7	.	TRBD2	TGTGCCAGCTCGGCGGGAGTTGACGAGCAGTACTTC	CASSAGVDEQYF
TRBV7-9	TRBJ2-1	.	.	TGTGCCAGCAGCCTTAGAAGTGAGCAGTTCTTC	CASSLRSEQFF
TRBV5-1	TRBJ2-7	.	TRBD2	TGCGCCTCGCGAAGCGGGACTGGAAGCTACGAGCAGTACTTC	CASRSGTGSYEQYF
TRBV19	TRBJ2-7	.	.	TGTGCCAGTAGTATAGCCCCGCGTACAGGGCTGTACGAGCAGTACTTC	CASSIAPRTGLYEQYF
TRBV19	TRBJ1-2	.	TRBD1	TGTGCCAGTAGTATGACAGGGGCCCCTTCCTATGGCTACACCTTC	CASSMTGAPSYGYTF
TRBV28	TRBJ2-5	few	.	TGTGCCAGCAGTTTACCACAGGGTAGCGAGACCCAGTACTTC	CASSLPQGSETQYF
TRBV4-3	TRBJ1-2	once	.	TGCGCCAGCAGCCAAGACCAGGGGCTGGACTATGGCTACACCTTC	CASSQDQGLDYGYTF
TRBV2	TRBJ2-6	.	.	TGTGCCAGCACCGCGGAAGGGGCTGGGGCCAACGTCCTGACTTTC	CASTAEGAGANVLTF
TRBV6-5	TRBJ2-1	.	TRBD1	TGTGCCAGCAGCCGACGACAGGGGGCCGTGGATGAGCAGTTCTTC	CASSRRQGAVDEQFF
TRBV4-3	TRBJ1-2	.	.	TGCGCCAGCAGCCATGCACAGTTAAACTATGGCTACACCTTC	CASSHAQLNYGYTF
TRBV6-5	TRBJ2-7	.	TRBD1	TGTGCCAGCAGTCGAGAGGGACAGGCAAACGAGCAGTACTTC	CASSREGQANEQYF
TRBV6-6	TRBJ2-1	.	TRBD2	TGTGCCAGCAACGGACTAGCGGGAGCTGAGGGTGAGCAGTTCTTC	CASNGLAGAEGEQFF
TRBV18	TRBJ2-7	.	.	TGTGCCAGCTCACCGGCGGGACGGGCCTACGAGCAGTACTTC	CASSPAGRAYEQYF
TRBV7-9	TRBJ1-4	.	.	TGTGCCAGCAGCTCCATAGAATCGGGTGAAAAACTGTTTTTT	CASSSIESGEKLFF
TRBV4-2	TRBJ1-1	.	.	TGTGCCAGCAGCTTCGGGTCTTGGACTGAAGCTTTCTTT	CASSFGSWTEAFF
TRBV29-1	TRBJ2-1	.	TRBD1	TGCAGCGCCGCCGACAGGGGGAATGAGCAGTTCTTC	CSAADRGNEQFF
TRBV7-2	TRBJ1-5	few	.	TGTGCCAGCAGTCCGGGACAACCATATAGCAATCAGCCCCAGCATTTT	CASSPGQPYSNQPQHF
TRBV6-5	TRBJ2-2	.	TRBD1	TGTGCCAGCAGTTACCATGGACAGGGTGGCACCGGGGAGCTGTTTTTT	CASSYHGQGGTGELFF
TRBV4-3	TRBJ1-4	.	.	TGCGCCAGCAGCCGTTGGGTGCGGGCAGGTCAGGAAAAACTGTTTTTT	CASSRWVRAGQEKLFF
TRBV6-5	TRBJ2-7	.	TRBD1	TGTGCCAGCACCACTCGACAGGGGCGGACCTACGAGCAGTACTTC	CASTTRQGRTYEQYF
TRBV7-2	TRBJ2-1	.	TRBD2	TGTGCCAGCAGGCCTCGACTAGCGGGAGGTCACAATGAGCAGTTCTTC	CASRPRLAGGHNEQFF
TRBV7-2	TRBJ2-3	.	.	TGTGCCAGCAGCTTAGGGAAGGGGGGAGGGACACGCACAGATACGCAGTATTTT	CASSLGKGGGTRTDTQYF
TRBV7-3	TRBJ1-1	.	TRBD1	TGTGCCAGCAGCTCCCAGGGGGCGAACACTGAAGCTTTCTTT	CASSSQGANTEAFF
TRBV5-4	TRBJ1-5	.	.	TGTGCCAGCAGCTTGGATCAGGGCAATCAGCCCCAGCATTTT	CASSLDQGNQPQHF
TRBV7-2	TRBJ2-7	.	.	TGTGCCAGCAGCTTAGGGAGGGGCAGCACCGCAACCTACGAGCAGTACTTC	CASSLGRGSTATYEQYF
TRBV28	TRBJ2-7	few	TRBD1	TGTGCCAGCAGTTCTCCCTCGGGACAGGGCCACTACGAGCAGTACTTC	CASSSPSGQGHYEQYF
TRBV2	TRBJ2-5	.	.	TGTGCCAGCAGTGAAGAGGTTTTCGCGGCCAGCCAGTACTTC	CASSEEVFAASQYF
TRBV9	TRBJ1-5	.	.	TGTGCCAGCAGCGTAGGACCTAATACGGGTCATCTCAATCAGCCCCAGCATTTT	CASSVGPNTGHLNQPQHF
TRBV7-9	TRBJ1-1	.	.	TGTGCCAGCAGCTTAAGCTACAGGGCCTCGGGCCCGAACACTGAAGCTTTCTTT	CASSLSYRASGPNTEAFF
TRBV6-6	TRBJ2-7	.	.	TGTGCCACCTCTAGGCAGTACGAGCAGTACTTC	CATSRQYEQYF
TRBV7-2	TRBJ2-1	.	TRBD2	TGTGCCAGCAGCTTCGGCCTAGCGGGAACCAATGAGCAGTTCTTC	CASSFGLAGTNEQFF
TRBV4-2	TRBJ1-4	.	.	TGTGCCAGCAGCCAAGTTTTACAGGAAAAACTGTTTTTT	CASSQVLQEKLFF
TRBV11-2	TRBJ1-1	.	.	TGTGCCAGCAGCTTAACGGGAGGCACTGAAGCTTTCTTT	CASSLTGGTEAFF
TRBV10-2	TRBJ1-1	.	TRBD1	TGCGCCAGCAGGGGACAGGGACCAGGCACTGAAGCTTTCTTT	CASRGQGPGTEAFF
TRBV5-1	TRBJ1-1	.	.	TGCGCCAGCACCCCCCGGGCGGGAACTACCATGAACACTGAAGCTTTCTTT	CASTPRAGTTMNTEAFF
TRBV10-3	TRBJ2-5	few	TRBD2	TGTGCCATCAGTGACGTTCTAGCGGAAGGGGAGACCCAGTACTTC	CAISDVLAEGETQYF
TRBV5-1	TRBJ1-6	.	TRBD1	TGCGCCAGCCGGGACAGGGGCAATTCACCCCTCCACTTT	CASRDRGNSPLHF
TRBV7-2	TRBJ2-4	.	TRBD2	TGTGCCAGCAGCTTAGCCCCACTGCTAAGAGCGGGAGGGGTAAACATTCAGTACTTC	CASSLAPLLRAGGVNIQYF
TRBV11-2	TRBJ2-7	.	TRBD1	TGTGCCAGCAGCTTCAGACAGGGTCCACCCGAGCAGTACTTC	CASSFRQGPPEQYF
TRBV5-1	TRBJ2-1	.	.	TGCGCCACAAGGGAGGAGCCCTACAATGAGCAGTTCTTC	CATREEPYNEQFF
TRBV7-9	TRBJ1-1	.	TRBD1	TGTGCCAGCAGACTACAGGGGGTGATGCACACTGAAGCTTTCTTT	CASRLQGVMHTEAFF
TRBV18	TRBJ2-1	.	TRBD2	TGTGCCAGCTCCCTCACTAGCGCCCAAGGTTATGAGCAGTTCTTC	CASSLTSAQGYEQFF
TRBV11-1	TRBJ2-7	.	.	TGTGCCAGCAGCCCACAGGGACACTCGGACTACGAGCAGTACTTC	CASSPQGHSDYEQYF